This TCR beta chain comes out of a study of blood T cell repertoires in COVID-19. Between the trimmed V and J ends, which lost 1 base and 0 bases, there was a span of 16 bases. The CDR3 covers 18 residues. Germline loops: CDR1 MGHRA, CDR2 YSYEKL. Methods used by the authors: From reference gene primer amplification, estimates of nucleated cell counts were derived. Some clones are missing from TCRdb's copy, which holds only in-frame ones; the method was immunoSEQ multiplex PCR. V and J calls and clone size are given by that table; D and trimming were obtained from the DNA. Of more than 250,000 clones in the sample, approximately 84% were seen once.

The sample was peripheral blood. The V gene is TRBV4-1, the J gene TRBJ2-4; no clear D gene. This clonotype was obtained from a human donor in a cohort sampled during active COVID-19. The CDR3 reads CASSQARPLRLAKNIQYF. For the CDR3, the DNA is TGCGCCAGCAGCCAAGCACGACCCCTCCGACTAGCCAAAAACATTCAGTACTTC.